This T cell receptor (beta chain) came from a study of blood T cell repertoires in COVID-19. Germline CDR1 reads MNHEY; CDR2 reads SMNVEV (reference sequence). The V gene lost 3 bases and the J gene lost 6 bases, with 14 bases spanning the gap. The CDR3 spans 14 residues. TCRdb's copy holds only in-frame clones and misses some; the assay was immunoSEQ multiplex PCR. The sample lists approximately 210,000 clones; 80% were seen once. Participants, about 18 to 90 years old, spanned approximately 25 US areas. Cohort assignment relied on participant-reported clinical history. The rearrangement joins TRBV27 to TRBJ1-2; D possibly corresponds to TRBD1 (5 bases). The sequence derives from a man between 25 and 39 years old with acute COVID-19. Sequenced material: PBMCs or T cells enriched from blood (not recorded which). The CDR3 region has the DNA TGTGCCAGCAGTTTTCTTTCGGGAGGGGATGGCTACACCTTC. Amino acid sequence: CASSFLSGGDGYTF.